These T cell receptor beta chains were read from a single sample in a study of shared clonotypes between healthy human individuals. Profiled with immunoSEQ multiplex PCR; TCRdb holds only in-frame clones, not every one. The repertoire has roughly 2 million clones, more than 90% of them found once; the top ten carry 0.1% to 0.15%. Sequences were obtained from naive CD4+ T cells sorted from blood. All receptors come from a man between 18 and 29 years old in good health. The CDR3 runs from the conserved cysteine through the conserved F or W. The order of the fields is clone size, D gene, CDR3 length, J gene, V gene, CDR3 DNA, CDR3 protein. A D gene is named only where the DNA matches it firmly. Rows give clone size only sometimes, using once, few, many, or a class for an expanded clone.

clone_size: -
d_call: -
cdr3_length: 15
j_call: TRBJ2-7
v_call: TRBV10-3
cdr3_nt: TGTGCCATCAGTGAGAATGGACTGCTATCCTACGAGCAGTACTTC
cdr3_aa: CAISENGLLSYEQYF

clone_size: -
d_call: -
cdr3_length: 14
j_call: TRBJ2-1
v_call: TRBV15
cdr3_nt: TGTGCCACCAGCAGAGGTGGGGCAGAGAATGAGCAGTTCTTC
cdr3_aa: CATSRGGAENEQFF

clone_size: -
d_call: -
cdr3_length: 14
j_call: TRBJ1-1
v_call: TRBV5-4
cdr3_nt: TGTGCCAGCAGCCAGGACATTATGAACACTGAAGCTTTCTTT
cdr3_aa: CASSQDIMNTEAFF

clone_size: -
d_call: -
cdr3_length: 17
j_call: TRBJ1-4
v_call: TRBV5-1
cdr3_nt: TGCGCCAGCAGCCGGGGATACGAGCAACTAGGGCATGAAAAACTGTTTTTT
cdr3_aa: CASSRGYEQLGHEKLFF

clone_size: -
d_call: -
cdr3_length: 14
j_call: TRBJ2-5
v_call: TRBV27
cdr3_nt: TGTGCCAGCAGTTTGACTAGTTGGGCGCAGACCCAGTACTTC
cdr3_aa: CASSLTSWAQTQYF

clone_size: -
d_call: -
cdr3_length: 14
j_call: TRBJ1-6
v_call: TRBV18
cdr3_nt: TGTGCCAGCTCACCCGAGCCCAATAATTCACCCCTCCACTTT
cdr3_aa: CASSPEPNNSPLHF

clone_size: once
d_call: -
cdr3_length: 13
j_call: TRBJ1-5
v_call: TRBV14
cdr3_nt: TGTGCCAGCAGCTCGAGGGTGGATCAGCCCCAGCATTTT
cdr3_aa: CASSSRVDQPQHF

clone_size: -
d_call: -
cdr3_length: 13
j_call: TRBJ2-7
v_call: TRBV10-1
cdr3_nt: TGCGCCAGCAGTGAGTTAAACCCTGGCGAGCAGTACTTC
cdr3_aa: CASSELNPGEQYF

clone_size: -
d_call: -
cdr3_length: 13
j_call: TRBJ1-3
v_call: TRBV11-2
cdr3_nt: TGTGCCAGCAGCTTTGGGGGAGGAAACACCATATATTTT
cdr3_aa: CASSFGGGNTIYF

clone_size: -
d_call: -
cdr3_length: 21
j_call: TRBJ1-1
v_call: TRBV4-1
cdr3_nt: TGCGCCAGCAGCCAAGATTATGGGGTGAGGAGGGACTTAATACGGGACACTGAAGCTTTCTTT
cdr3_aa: CASSQDYGVRRDLIRDTEAFF

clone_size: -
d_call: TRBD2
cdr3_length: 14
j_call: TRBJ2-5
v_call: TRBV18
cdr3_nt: TGTGCCAGCTCACGAAGACTAGCGGGAGAGACCCAGTACTTC
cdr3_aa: CASSRRLAGETQYF

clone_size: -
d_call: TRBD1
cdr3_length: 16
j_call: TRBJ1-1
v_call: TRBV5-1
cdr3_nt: TGCGCCAGCAGCACCGGGACAGGGGCCCCGAACACTGAAGCTTTCTTT
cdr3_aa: CASSTGTGAPNTEAFF

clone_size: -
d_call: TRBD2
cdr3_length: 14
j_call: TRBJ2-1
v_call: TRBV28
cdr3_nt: TGTGCCAGCCACCTCCCGGGACTAGGCAATGAGCAGTTCTTC
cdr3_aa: CASHLPGLGNEQFF

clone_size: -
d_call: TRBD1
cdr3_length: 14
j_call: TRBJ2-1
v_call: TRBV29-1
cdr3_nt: TGCAGCGCCTCGCGCGGGACAGGTTACAATGAGCAGTTCTTC
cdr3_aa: CSASRGTGYNEQFF

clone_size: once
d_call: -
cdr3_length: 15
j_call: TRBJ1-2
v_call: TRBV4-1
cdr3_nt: TGCGCCAGCAGCCAAGAGCCGACTGTTAACTATGGCTACACCTTC
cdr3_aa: CASSQEPTVNYGYTF

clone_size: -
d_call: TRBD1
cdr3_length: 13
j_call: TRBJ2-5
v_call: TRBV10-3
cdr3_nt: TGTGCCATCAGATGGACAGGACAAGAGACCCAGTACTTC
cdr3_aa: CAIRWTGQETQYF

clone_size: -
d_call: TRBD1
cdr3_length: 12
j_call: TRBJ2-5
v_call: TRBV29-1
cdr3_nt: TGCAGCGTTGCAACAGGGGGTGAGACCCAGTACTTC
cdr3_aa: CSVATGGETQYF

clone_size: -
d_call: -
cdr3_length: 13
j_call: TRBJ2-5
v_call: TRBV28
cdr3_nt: TGTGCCAGCAGTCCCGGGGGGCGAGAGACCCAGTACTTC
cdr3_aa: CASSPGGRETQYF

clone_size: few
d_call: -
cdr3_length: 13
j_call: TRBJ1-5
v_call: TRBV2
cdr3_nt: TGTGCCAGCAGTGAAGTCAGTAATCAGCCCCAGCATTTT
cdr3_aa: CASSEVSNQPQHF

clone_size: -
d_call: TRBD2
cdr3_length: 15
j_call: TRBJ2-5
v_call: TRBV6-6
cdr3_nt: TGTGCCAGCAGTACCCCGGGACTAGGAAAAGAGACCCAGTACTTC
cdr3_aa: CASSTPGLGKETQYF

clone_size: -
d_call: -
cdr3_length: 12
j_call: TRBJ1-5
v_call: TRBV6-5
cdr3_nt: TGTGCCAGCAGAGAGAGCAATCAGCCCCAGCATTTT
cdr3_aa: CASRESNQPQHF

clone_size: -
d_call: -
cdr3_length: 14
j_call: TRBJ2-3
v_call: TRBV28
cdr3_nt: TGTGCCAGCAGTTTAGTGAGCGTGGCAGATACGCAGTATTTT
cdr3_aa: CASSLVSVADTQYF

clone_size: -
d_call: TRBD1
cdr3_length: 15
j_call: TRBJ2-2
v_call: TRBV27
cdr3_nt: TGTGCCAGCAGTTTAGAAGGGGGCTACACCGGGGAGCTGTTTTTT
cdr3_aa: CASSLEGGYTGELFF

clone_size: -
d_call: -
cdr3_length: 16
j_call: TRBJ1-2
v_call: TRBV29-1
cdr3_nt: TGCAGCGTCGCGATAGGCCTTCACACTTTAGCTCATGGCTACACCTTC
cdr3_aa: CSVAIGLHTLAHGYTF

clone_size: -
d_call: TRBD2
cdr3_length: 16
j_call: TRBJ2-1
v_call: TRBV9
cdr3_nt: TGTGCCAGCAGCGTAGAAGTCACTAGCGGGATCTATGAGCAGTTCTTC
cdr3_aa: CASSVEVTSGIYEQFF

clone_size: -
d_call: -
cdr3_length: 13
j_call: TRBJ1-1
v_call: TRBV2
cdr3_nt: TGTGCCAGCAGGGGGAGGGCTAACACTGAAGCTTTCTTT
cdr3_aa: CASRGRANTEAFF

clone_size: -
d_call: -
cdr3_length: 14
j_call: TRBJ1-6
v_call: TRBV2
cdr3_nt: TGTGCCAGCAACTTAGCCAGGGAAGGTTCACCCCTCCACTTT
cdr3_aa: CASNLAREGSPLHF

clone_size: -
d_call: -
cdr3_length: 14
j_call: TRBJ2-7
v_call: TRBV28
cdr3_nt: TGTGCCAGCAGTATTTACACCGGCTTGTACGAGCAGTACTTC
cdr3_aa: CASSIYTGLYEQYF

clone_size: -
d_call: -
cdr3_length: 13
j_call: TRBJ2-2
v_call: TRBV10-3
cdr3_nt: TGTGCCATCACAGGGCTAGTCGGCGGGGAGCCGTTTTTT
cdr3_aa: CAITGLVGGEPFF

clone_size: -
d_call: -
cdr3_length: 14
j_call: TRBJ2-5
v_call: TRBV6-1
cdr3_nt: TGTGCCAGCCCCCCCGAGGGAGGTCGAGAGACCCAGTACTTC
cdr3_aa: CASPPEGGRETQYF

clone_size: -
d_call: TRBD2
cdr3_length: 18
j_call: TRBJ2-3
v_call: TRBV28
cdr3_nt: TGTGCCAGCAGTTTAGGGGGGTTAGCGGGCTGGGGCACAGATACGCAGTATTTT
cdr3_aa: CASSLGGLAGWGTDTQYF

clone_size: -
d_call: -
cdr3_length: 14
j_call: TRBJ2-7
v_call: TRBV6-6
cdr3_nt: TGTGCCAGCAGTGGACCTATTCGGGTTCTCGAGCAGTACTTC
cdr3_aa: CASSGPIRVLEQYF

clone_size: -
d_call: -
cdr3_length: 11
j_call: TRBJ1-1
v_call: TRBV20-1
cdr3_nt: TGCAGCCTCGTGAGGGGCGGTGAAGCTTTCTTT
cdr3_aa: CSLVRGGEAFF

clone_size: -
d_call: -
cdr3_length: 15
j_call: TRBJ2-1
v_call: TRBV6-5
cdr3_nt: TGTGCCAGCAGTTACTCCTCGGGCTCCTACAATGAGCAGTTCTTC
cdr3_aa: CASSYSSGSYNEQFF

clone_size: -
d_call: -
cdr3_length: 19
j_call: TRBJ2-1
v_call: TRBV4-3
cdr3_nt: TGCGCCAGCAGCCGCAAGATATCGCTAGCGACGAGCTCCTACAATGAGCAGTTCTTC
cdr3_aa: CASSRKISLATSSYNEQFF

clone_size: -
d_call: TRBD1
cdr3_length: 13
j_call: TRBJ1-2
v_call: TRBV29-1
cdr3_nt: TGCAGCGTTCGGGGACAGGGGAACTATGGCTACACCTTC
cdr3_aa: CSVRGQGNYGYTF

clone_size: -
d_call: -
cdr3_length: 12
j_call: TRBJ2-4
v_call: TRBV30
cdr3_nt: TGTGCCTGGAGTGGACTAGGGGTGGGGCAGTACTTC
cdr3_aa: CAWSGLGVGQYF

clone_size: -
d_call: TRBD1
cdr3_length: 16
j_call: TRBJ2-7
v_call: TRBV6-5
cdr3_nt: TGTGCCAGCAGTTATGCCGGGACAGGGGCTGCCTACGAGCAGTACTTC
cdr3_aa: CASSYAGTGAAYEQYF

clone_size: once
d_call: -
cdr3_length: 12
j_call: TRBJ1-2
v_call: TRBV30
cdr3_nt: TGTGCCTGGGCCGGGTCCTCCTATGGCTACACCTTC
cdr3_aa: CAWAGSSYGYTF

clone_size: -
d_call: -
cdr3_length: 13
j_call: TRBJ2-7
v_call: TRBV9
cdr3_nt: TGTGCCAGCAGCCCTGGCGCGGCCTACGAGCAGTACTTC
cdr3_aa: CASSPGAAYEQYF

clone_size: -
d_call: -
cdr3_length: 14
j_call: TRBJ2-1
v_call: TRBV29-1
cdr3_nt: TGCAGCGTCGACAACCTAATGGGGAACAATGAGCAGTTCTTC
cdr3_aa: CSVDNLMGNNEQFF

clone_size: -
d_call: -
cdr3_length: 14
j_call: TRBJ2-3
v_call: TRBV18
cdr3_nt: TGTGCCAGCTCAATATTAGGATACACAGATACGCAGTATTTT
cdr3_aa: CASSILGYTDTQYF

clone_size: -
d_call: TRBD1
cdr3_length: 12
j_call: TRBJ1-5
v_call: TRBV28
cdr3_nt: TGTGCCAGCAGTCCGGGGACAGGGCTGGGGCATTTT
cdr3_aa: CASSPGTGLGHF

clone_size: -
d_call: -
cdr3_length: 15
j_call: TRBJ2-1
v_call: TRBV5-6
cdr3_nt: TGTGCCAGCAGCTCCGGCTTTTCAATCTACAATGAGCAGTTCTTC
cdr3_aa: CASSSGFSIYNEQFF

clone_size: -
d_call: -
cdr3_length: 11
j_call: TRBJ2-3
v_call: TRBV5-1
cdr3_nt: TGCGCCAGCAGCCCGGACTATACGCAGTATTTT
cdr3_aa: CASSPDYTQYF

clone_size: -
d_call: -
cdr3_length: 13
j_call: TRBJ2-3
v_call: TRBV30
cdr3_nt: TGTGCCTGGAGCCCCAGCAGGGGAGATACGCAGTATTTT
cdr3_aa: CAWSPSRGDTQYF

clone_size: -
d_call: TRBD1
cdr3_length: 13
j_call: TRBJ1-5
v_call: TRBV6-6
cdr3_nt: TGTGCCAGCGCTGGGACAGGGGATCAGCCCCAGCATTTT
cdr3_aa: CASAGTGDQPQHF

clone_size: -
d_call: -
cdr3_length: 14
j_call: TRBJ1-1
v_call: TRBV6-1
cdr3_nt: TGTGCCAGCAGTGAGTTCCACGGGACATTTGAAGCTTTCTTT
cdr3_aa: CASSEFHGTFEAFF